The 16 T cell receptor beta chains listed next were all sequenced from one sample in a study of post-analysis software for immune sequencing data. Broader study findings: Included in a set of several TRBV segments more frequent in patients than controls were TRBV5-6, TRBV5-1 and TRBV20-1.

Unique molecular identifiers were built into the TCR beta cDNA libraries. TCRdb fed the PCR reads into MiXCR, producing one record per CDR3 protein. Here the sample spans roughly 800,000 distinct CDR3 sequences, approximately 53% being singletons. No antigen has been identified for these receptors. The sample taken for sequencing was blood. These receptors were taken from a girl between 10 and 17 years old with multiple sclerosis.

The rearrangement joins TRBV12-3 or TRBV12-4 to TRBJ1-6; D is uncertain. V lost 3 bases and J lost 10, with 13 bases in between. This CDR3 region has 14 residues. CDR3 region: CASSFVLTRSPLHF. CDR3 DNA sequence: TGTGCCAGCAGTTTTGTTCTGACCCGGTCACCCCTCCACTTT.

The chain joins TRBV20-1 to TRBJ2-5; 9 bases are a match to TRBD2. V shed 5 bases and J 0 bases; nucleotides not matched to a gene: 7. The germline V gene has CDR1 DFQATT and CDR2 SNEGSKA (reference sequence). This CDR3 spans 15 amino acids. The CDR3, as DNA: TGCAGTGCTTTGGGGGCTAGCGGGGACCAAGAGACCCAGTACTTC. This translates into CSALGASGDQETQYF.

The V call is TRBV27, the J call TRBJ2-7; the match to TRBD2 covers 13 bases. V shed 5 bases and J 3 bases; nucleotides not matched to a gene: 10. CDR1 is MNHEY, CDR2 SMNVEV, per germline (reference sequence). CDR3 length: 17 amino acids. In DNA, the CDR3 is TGTGCCAGCAGTAGTGGGGGACTAGCGGGGATATACTACGAGCAGTACTTC. This translates into CASSSGGLAGIYYEQYF.

J is TRBJ2-3 and V is TRBV20-1; D gene unclear. Per germline, CDR1 DFQATT and CDR2 SNEGSKA (reference sequence). This CDR3 is built from 15 residues. V gave up 3 bases and J gave up 2 bases, with 15 bases separating them. CDR3 in amino acids: CSASSARAFTDTQYF. The DNA for the CDR3 is TGCAGTGCTAGCTCGGCCCGCGCCTTCACAGATACGCAGTATTTT.

This clonotype was found a few times. The V and J genes are TRBV28 and TRBJ1-6; D gene ambiguous. The CDR3 consists of 14 residues. Trimming removed 3 bases from V and 7 bases from J, with 10 bases in between. Germline CDR1 and CDR2: MDHEN and SYDVKM. This CDR3 reads CASSLQLRNSPLHF. CDR3 sequence (DNA): TGTGCCAGCAGTTTGCAGTTGAGGAATTCACCCCTCCACTTT.

A single count supports this clonotype. The V call is TRBV2, the J call TRBJ1-2; D not certain. Germline V gene sequence: CDR1 SNHLY, CDR2 FYNNEI. The CDR3 covers 14 residues. V was pared by 2 bases and J by 2 bases, with 9 bases between. The CDR3 DNA reads TGTGCCAGCAGTGAAATGATCAACAACTATGGCTACACCTTC. Protein product: CASSEMINNYGYTF.

The chain uses TRBV7-9 and TRBJ2-5; D is perhaps TRBD2 (5 bases). The J call may be mistaken, given a closer DNA end match to TRBJ2-7. Germline V gene lookup returns CDR1 SEHNR and CDR2 FQNEAQ (reference sequence). This CDR3 is 14 amino acids long. CDR3 DNA: TGTGCCAGCAGCCCACCCGGGGTTTACTACGAGCAGTACTTC. This gives the protein CASSPPGVYYEQYF.

The V and J genes are TRBV10-3 and TRBJ2-1; 7 nucleotides agree with TRBD2. Near its end, the DNA agrees better with TRBJ2-7, so the J call may be wrong. The germline V gene has CDR1 ENHRY and CDR2 SYGVKD. This CDR3 is built from 14 residues. DNA for the CDR3: TGTGCCATCAGTGAGTCAGCGGGACTGAACGAGCAGTACTTC. Translation: CAISESAGLNEQYF.

The chain has TRBV6-6 and TRBJ1-2; tentative D call: TRBD1 (6 bases). CDR1 is MNHNY and CDR2 is SVGAGI in the germline V gene (reference sequence). V was trimmed by 0 bases and J by 5 bases, leaving 10 bases between them. The CDR3 is 14 amino acids. CDR3 protein: CASSYSRGAYGYTF. CDR3 bases: TGTGCCAGCAGTTACTCGAGGGGGGCGTATGGCTACACCTTC.

J is TRBJ2-3 and V is TRBV7-2; 7 bases are a match to TRBD2. V lost 0 bases and J lost 5; bases outside the gene matches: 5. From germline, CDR1 is SGHTA and CDR2 FQGNSA. This CDR3 spans 15 amino acids. The CDR3 nucleotides are TGTGCCAGCAGCTTAGCGGGCGGGGGAGGAGATACGCAGTATTTT. Amino acids: CASSLAGGGGDTQYF.

The chain uses TRBV29-1 and TRBJ2-1; no definite D call. The V end was cut by 3 bases, the J end by 0 bases, with 9 bases between. Looked up from germline, CDR1 is SQVTM and CDR2 is ANQGSEA. This CDR3 is 14 amino acids long. The chain's CDR3 is CSVESLSSYNEQFF. CDR3 in DNA: TGCAGCGTTGAGTCGCTGAGCTCCTACAATGAGCAGTTCTTC.

The J gene is TRBJ2-6, the V gene TRBV29-1; D remains ambiguous. Germline CDR1 and CDR2: SQVTM and ANQGSEA. This CDR3 has 13 amino acids. V was shortened by 4 bases and J by 4 bases, with 8 bases between the two germline ends. The chain's CDR3 is CSVGWAGANVLTF. The DNA for the CDR3 is TGCAGCGTTGGTTGGGCCGGGGCCAACGTCCTGACTTTC. Using reference TRBV29-1 and TRBJ2-6 for the parts outside the CDR3, the full variable domain is SAVISQKPSRDICQRGTSLTIQCQVDSQVTMMFWYRQQPGQSLTLIATANQGSEATYESGFVIDKFPISRPNLTFSTLTVSNMSPEDSSIYLCSVGWAGANVLTFGAGSRLTVL.

This clonotype was counted many times. The rearrangement links TRBV5-1 to TRBJ2-5; 8 bases match TRBD1. V shed 4 bases, J shed 2 bases, and the junction held 4 bases outside the gene matches. From germline, CDR1 is SGHRS and CDR2 YFSETQ. The CDR3 spans 14 residues. The CDR3 protein is CASSPRTGQETQYF. CDR3 coding DNA: TGCGCCAGCAGCCCTCGGACAGGGCAAGAGACCCAGTACTTC. Drawing the rest from reference TRBV5-1 and TRBJ2-5, the complete variable domain is KAGVTQTPRYLIKTRGQQVTLSCSPISGHRSVSWYQQTPGQGLQFLFEYFSETQRNKGNFPGRFSGRQFSNSRSEMNVSTLELGDSALYLCASSPRTGQETQYFGPGTRLLVL.

The chain employs TRBV20-1 and TRBJ2-3, with TRBD2 identical over 8 bases. The CDR3 length is 14 residues. Germline V gene sequence: CDR1 DFQATT, CDR2 SNEGSKA (reference sequence). V trimming: 4 bases; J trimming: 4 bases; junction bases outside the gene matches: 7. In DNA, the CDR3 is TGCAGTGCTAACCCGGGACTAGTTTCAGATACGCAGTATTTT. Its translation is CSANPGLVSDTQYF.

This chain links TRBV12-3 or TRBV12-4 with TRBJ2-1; 8 bases map to TRBD2. V lost 7 bases and J lost 15; bases outside the gene matches: 11. CDR3 length: 12 amino acids. The CDR3 sequence: CASKSLAGLGFF. The CDR3 nucleotides are TGTGCCAGCAAGTCGTTAGCGGGACTAGGGTTCTTC.

This clonotype was picked up a small number of times. V is TRBV4-2 and J is TRBJ2-1; D is unresolved. The CDR3 is 15 amino acids. CDR1 and CDR2 (germline): LGHNA, YNFKEQ. V gave up 0 bases and J gave up 6 bases, with 12 bases separating them. The CDR3 DNA reads TGTGCCAGCAGCCAAGAGCCAGGTCCAAGCAATGAGCAGTTCTTC. Translated, it gives CASSQEPGPSNEQFF.